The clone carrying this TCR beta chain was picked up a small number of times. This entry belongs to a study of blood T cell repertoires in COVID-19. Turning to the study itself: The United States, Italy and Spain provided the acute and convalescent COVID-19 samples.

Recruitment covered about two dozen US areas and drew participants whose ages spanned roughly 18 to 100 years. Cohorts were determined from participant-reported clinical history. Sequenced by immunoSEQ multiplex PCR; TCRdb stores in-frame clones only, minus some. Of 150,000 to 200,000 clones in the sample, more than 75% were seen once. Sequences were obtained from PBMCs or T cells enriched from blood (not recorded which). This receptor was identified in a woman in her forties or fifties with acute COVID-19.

The CDR3 bases are TGTGCCAGCAGATCCCCCTCAGCGGTCACTGAAGCTTTCTTT. As protein: CASRSPSAVTEAFF. This chain uses TRBV6-5 with TRBJ1-1; D unclear. Germline V lookup: CDR1 MNHEY, CDR2 SVGAGI. There are 14 residues in the CDR3. Trimming left V 6 bases short and J 4 bases short, with 15 bases between.